The 7 T cell receptor beta chains listed next were all sequenced from one sample in a study of tumor-infiltrating lymphocytes in glioblastoma multiforme. Multiple V-beta primers and a C-beta primer amplified TCRB from RNA. Each CDR3 protein is one row after TCRdb ran MiXCR on the multiplex PCR reads. Here the sample spans 20,000 or so distinct CDR3 sequences, about two thirds being singletons. The sequenced material came from peripheral blood. These receptors came from a male donor with glioblastoma.

The chain combines TRBV11-2 with TRBJ1-2; 7 bases fit TRBD1. The CDR3 consists of 14 residues. Trimming removed 2 bases from V and 4 bases from J; junction bases left unmatched: 4. Germline loops: CDR1 SGHAT, CDR2 FQNNGV. The CDR3 sequence is CASSLQGVSYGYTF. The CDR3 DNA reads TGTGCCAGCAGCTTACAGGGGGTTTCCTATGGCTACACCTTC. Drawing the rest from reference TRBV11-2 and TRBJ1-2, the complete variable domain is EAGVAQSPRYKIIEKRQSVAFWCNPISGHATLYWYQQILGQGPKLLIQFQNNGVVDDSQLPKDRFSAERLKGVDSTLKIQPAKLEDSAVYLCASSLQGVSYGYTFGSGTRLTVV.

In the case of this clonotype: Being one base from a much bigger clone, this may be a read error. This chain links TRBV6-5 with TRBJ2-1; 15 bases fit TRBD2. V was pared by 8 bases and J by 10 bases, with 6 bases of the junction left unmatched. The CDR3 has 14 amino acids. The germline CDR1 and CDR2 sequences are MNHEY and SVGAGI. The CDR3 region has the DNA TGTGCCAGCTGTGGACTAGCGGGGGGGGGGGAGCAGTTCTTC. Protein product: CASCGLAGGGEQFF.

This clonotype came up many times. The chain links TRBV29-1 to TRBJ2-1; D may match TRBD1 or TRBD2 (5 bases each). V was pared by 0 bases and J by 16 bases, with 10 bases between. The CDR3 totals 10 residues. Looked up from germline, CDR1 is SQVTM and CDR2 is ANQGSEA. The CDR3 sequence: CSVEEGDVFF. CDR3 bases: TGCAGCGTTGAAGAAGGGGACGTATTCTTC.

The rearrangement links TRBV27 to TRBJ2-5, with D possibly being TRBD1 (5 bases). The last part of the DNA fits TRBJ2-1 better; the J call may be wrong. Germline values: CDR1 MNHEY, CDR2 SMNVEV (reference sequence). The CDR3 totals 14 residues. The CDR3 DNA reads as TGTGCCAGCAGTAAGGGATTGACAGACAATGAGCAGTTCTTC. It yields the protein CASSKGLTDNEQFF.

This clonotype was found a few times. Sequence at one end of the junction differs from germline and may be a read error. This chain uses TRBV11-2 with TRBJ2-1; no clear D gene. Germline CDR1 SGHAT, CDR2 FQNNGV. The CDR3 totals 13 residues. CDR3 coding DNA: TGTGCCAGCAGCTTATATAGGTGGAATGAGCAGTTCTTT. Protein product: CASSLYRWNEQFF.

This clonotype was counted at least ten times. The V and J genes are TRBV14 and TRBJ2-2; possible D gene TRBD2, 6 bases. CDR1 is SGHDN and CDR2 is FVKESK in the germline V gene. With 4 bases removed from V and 4 bases from J, the gap between germline ends came to 19 bases. This CDR3 is built from 17 residues. As DNA, the CDR3 is TGTGCCAGCAGCCTCGCCCCGGCGGGGTACCCCACCGGGGAGCTGTTTTTT. Its translation is CASSLAPAGYPTGELFF. The entire variable domain, with the rest obtained from reference TRBV14 and TRBJ2-2, is as follows: EAGVTQFPSHSVIEKGQTVTLRCDPISGHDNLYWYRRVMGKEIKFLLHFVKESKQDESGMPNNRFLAERTGGTYSTLKVQPAELEDSGVYFCASSLAPAGYPTGELFFGEGSRLTVL.

This clonotype has a count of ten or more. V is TRBV5-1 and J is TRBJ2-2; D is perhaps TRBD1 (6 bases). The CDR3 length is 16 residues. V lost 4 bases to trimming and J lost 1 base, with 14 bases between them. The germline CDR1 and CDR2 sequences are SGHRS and YFSETQ. The CDR3 DNA follows: TGCGCCAGCAGCCTACGGGACACACGGAACACCGGGGAGCTGTTTTTT. The encoded protein is CASSLRDTRNTGELFF. Variable domain in full (rest from reference TRBV5-1 and TRBJ2-2): KAGVTQTPRYLIKTRGQQVTLSCSPISGHRSVSWYQQTPGQGLQFLFEYFSETQRNKGNFPGRFSGRQFSNSRSEMNVSTLELGDSALYLCASSLRDTRNTGELFFGEGSRLTVL.